The clone carrying this T cell receptor beta chain turned up a few times. The CDR3 is 15 amino acids. V gave up 0 bases and J gave up 3 bases, with 9 bases separating them. These data come from a study of CD8 T cells in ankylosing spondylitis. Using its own MiXCR run on the 5' RACE reads, TCRdb lists one record per CDR3 protein. The table lists under 250,000 distinct CDR3 sequences, 30% to 40% of them singletons. The V gene is TRBV12-3 or TRBV12-4, the J gene TRBJ2-1; D gene unclear. Sequenced: blood, either unsorted or a sorted T cell fraction (not recorded which). The sequence was obtained from a male donor with ankylosing spondylitis or in good health (not recorded which). In DNA form, the CDR3 reads TGTGCCAGCAGTTTAGCGCCATTTAGCTACAATGAGCAGTTCTTC. Residues: CASSLAPFSYNEQFF.